Shown below are 10 T cell receptor beta chains from a single sample sequenced in a study of regulatory T cells in long-lasting Graves disease. Investigators prepared the TCR beta libraries by applying iRepertoire HTBI primers and Arm-PCR of CDR3 regions. One entry per CDR3 protein, called by TCRdb with MiXCR from the multiplex PCR reads. The sample consists of hundreds of thousands of distinct CDR3 sequences, about 17% of them appearing once. Stated time point: newly diagnosed GD, antithyroid drugs for less than 3 months. From RNA extracted from PBMCs, the TCR library was made. This sample also appeared in a second study, on T cells in Graves' hyperthyroidism and ophthalmopathy.

The sequencing here drew on peripheral blood mononuclear cells (PBMCs), taken at new diagnosis, from a patient treated with antithyroid drugs. These receptor sequences come from a woman in her twenties or thirties with Graves disease.

The chain carries TRBV28 and TRBJ2-7; 9 bases agree with TRBD1. Germline V CDR1 and CDR2: MDHEN, SYDVKM. The V and J ends lost 7 bases and 0 bases, in that order; junction bases with no gene match: 4. The CDR3 has 14 amino acids. The DNA for the CDR3 is TGTGCCAGCAAACAGGGGGCAAGCTCCTACGAGCAGTACTTC. Translated: CASKQGASSYEQYF.

This clonotype was observed at least ten times. This chain uses TRBV11-1 with TRBJ2-1; 9 nucleotides agree with TRBD2. Germline assignment: CDR1 SGHAT and CDR2 FQDESV (reference sequence). With 5 bases clipped from V and 4 bases from J, the junction kept 21 bases outside the gene matches. The CDR3 extends over 20 amino acids. DNA for the CDR3: TGTGCCAGCAGCGACCCAGGGGTTGGTAGCGGGAGAAGCCCGTACAATGAGCAGTTCTTC. Translated, it gives CASSDPGVGSGRSPYNEQFF.

The chain links TRBV28 to TRBJ2-7; 8 bases fit TRBD1. Germline values: CDR1 MDHEN, CDR2 SYDVKM. The trim removed 5 bases at V and 2 bases at J, leaving 8 bases unmatched. CDR3 length: 15 residues. CDR3 DNA: TGTGCCAGCAGTCGTCCGGGGACAGGAACCTACGAGCAGTACTTC. It translates to CASSRPGTGTYEQYF.

The sample holds many counts of this clonotype. Here the CDR3 DNA reads TGCGCCAGCAGCTTCAGGAAGGGCACTGAAGCTTTCTTT. This encodes CASSFRKGTEAFF. The chain links TRBV5-1 to TRBJ1-1; D remains ambiguous. This CDR3 has 13 residues. V was pared by 2 bases and J by 4 bases, with 9 bases between. In germline, CDR1 is SGHRS, CDR2 YFSETQ.

This clonotype was detected many times. This sequence joins TRBV2 and TRBJ2-3; D is unclear. V gave up 2 bases and J gave up 6 bases, with 12 bases separating them. Germline CDR1 reads SNHLY; CDR2 reads FYNNEI. The CDR3 runs 14 residues. CDR3 DNA sequence: TGTGCCAGCAGTGAACACGATATTGGGGATACGCAGTATTTT. Residues: CASSEHDIGDTQYF.

The sample holds many counts of this clonotype. The V gene is TRBV30, the J gene TRBJ2-3; 11 bases are a match to TRBD2. Unmatched junction bases numbered 6, after V lost 0 bases and J lost 7 bases. This CDR3 spans 15 amino acids. Germline CDR1 reads GTSNPN; CDR2 reads SVGIG (reference sequence). The CDR3 sequence is CAWSVLAGEINTQYF. The CDR3 DNA is TGTGCCTGGAGTGTACTAGCGGGAGAAATAAATACGCAGTATTTT.

This clonotype was seen many times. The chain combines TRBV28 with TRBJ2-7, with D hard to call. This CDR3 is 15 amino acids long. The germline V gene encodes CDR1 MDHEN and CDR2 SYDVKM. V dropped 2 bases and J dropped 0 bases, with 11 bases sitting between them. This chain's CDR3 is CASSLHGPLSYEQYF. CDR3 in DNA: TGTGCCAGCAGTTTACACGGACCCCTCTCCTACGAGCAGTACTTC.

The V gene is TRBV11-2, the J gene TRBJ1-1, with 8 bases aligning to TRBD1. Germline CDR1 SGHAT, CDR2 FQNNGV. The CDR3 sequence is 14 residues long. J gave up 7 bases and V 4 bases, and 8 bases lay outside the gene matches. CDR3 coding DNA: TGTGCCAGCAGCTCGAGACAGGGGCAGGATGAAGCTTTCTTT. The encoded protein is CASSSRQGQDEAFF.

V is TRBV16 and J is TRBJ1-1, with a tentative D call TRBD1 (5 bases). The germline gives CDR1 KGHSY, CDR2 FQNENV. The CDR3 consists of 16 residues. V dropped 0 bases and J dropped 6 bases, with 17 bases sitting between them. CDR3 region: CASSQSWEPTGPEAFF. CDR3 nucleotide sequence: TGTGCCAGCAGCCAATCATGGGAGCCAACGGGGCCTGAAGCTTTCTTT.

This clonotype appeared many times. The chain links TRBV6-2 or TRBV6-3 to TRBJ2-7; maybe TRBD1 (6 bases). Trimming took off 5 bases at V and 7 bases at J, with 18 bases between the two ends. Germline CDR1 is MNHEY and CDR2 is SVGEGT. The CDR3 loop spans 14 amino acids. Written as DNA, the CDR3 is TGTGCCAGCAGTCCTCGAATCGACCAGGGGGAGCAGTACTTC. Its protein product is CASSPRIDQGEQYF.